This T cell receptor beta chain was observed in a study of blood T cell repertoires in COVID-19. Repertoires were generated with immunoSEQ multiplex PCR, while TCRdb's copy carries only in-frame clones and drops some. The sample yields 50,000 to 70,000 clones, roughly 88% seen once. This CDR3 contains 11 residues. CDR1 and CDR2 (germline): MNHNY, SVGAGI (reference sequence). With 4 bases removed from V and 8 bases from J, the gap between germline ends came to 8 bases. This clone was seen a handful of times. Sequenced: peripheral blood. This TCR was sampled from a woman in her sixties with acute or convalescent COVID-19. The J gene is TRBJ1-1, the V gene TRBV6-6; no reliable D call. CDR3 sequence: CASSFSHEAFF. In DNA, the CDR3 is TGTGCCAGCAGTTTTAGCCACGAAGCTTTCTTT.